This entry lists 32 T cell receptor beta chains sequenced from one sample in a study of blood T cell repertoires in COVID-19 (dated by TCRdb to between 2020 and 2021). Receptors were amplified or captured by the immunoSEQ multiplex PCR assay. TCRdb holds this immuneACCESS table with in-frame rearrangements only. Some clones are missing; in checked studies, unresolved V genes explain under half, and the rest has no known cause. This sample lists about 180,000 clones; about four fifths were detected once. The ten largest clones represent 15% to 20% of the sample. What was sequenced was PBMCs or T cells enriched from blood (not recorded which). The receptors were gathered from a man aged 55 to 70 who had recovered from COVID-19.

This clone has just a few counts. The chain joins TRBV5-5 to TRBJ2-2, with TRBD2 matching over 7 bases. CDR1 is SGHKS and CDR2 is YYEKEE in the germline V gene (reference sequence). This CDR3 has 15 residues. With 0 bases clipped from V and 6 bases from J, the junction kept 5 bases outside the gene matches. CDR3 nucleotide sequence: TGTGCCAGCAGCTTGGGCGGGGGAAGTCCCGGGGAGCTGTTTTTT. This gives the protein CASSLGGGSPGELFF.

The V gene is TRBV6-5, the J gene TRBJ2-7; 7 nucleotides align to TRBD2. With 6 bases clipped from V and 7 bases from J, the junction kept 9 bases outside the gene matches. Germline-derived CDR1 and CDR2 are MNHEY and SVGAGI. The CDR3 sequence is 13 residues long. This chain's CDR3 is CASRVGTTGEQYF. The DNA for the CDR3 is TGTGCCAGCAGGGTAGGGACTACGGGGGAGCAGTACTTC.

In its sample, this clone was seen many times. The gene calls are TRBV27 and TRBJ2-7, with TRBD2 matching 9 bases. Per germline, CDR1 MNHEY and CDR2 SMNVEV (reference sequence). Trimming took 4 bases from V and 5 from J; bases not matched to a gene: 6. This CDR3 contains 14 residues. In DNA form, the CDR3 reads TGTGCCAGCAGTTCGGTGACTAGCGGAGACGAGCAGTACTTC. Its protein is CASSSVTSGDEQYF.

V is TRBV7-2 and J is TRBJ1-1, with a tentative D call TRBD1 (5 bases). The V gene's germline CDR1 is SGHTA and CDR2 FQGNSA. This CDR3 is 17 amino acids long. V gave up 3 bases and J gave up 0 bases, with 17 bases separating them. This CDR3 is CASSFRQNPPLNTEAFF. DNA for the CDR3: TGTGCCAGCAGCTTCCGACAGAACCCCCCTTTGAACACTGAAGCTTTCTTT.

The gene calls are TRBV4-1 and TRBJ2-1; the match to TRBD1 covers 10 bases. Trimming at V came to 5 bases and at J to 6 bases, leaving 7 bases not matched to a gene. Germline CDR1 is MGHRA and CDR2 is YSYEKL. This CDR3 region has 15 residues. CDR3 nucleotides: TGCGCCAGCAGCTCCCCCGGGACAGGGGCCAATGAGCAGTTCTTC. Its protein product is CASSSPGTGANEQFF.

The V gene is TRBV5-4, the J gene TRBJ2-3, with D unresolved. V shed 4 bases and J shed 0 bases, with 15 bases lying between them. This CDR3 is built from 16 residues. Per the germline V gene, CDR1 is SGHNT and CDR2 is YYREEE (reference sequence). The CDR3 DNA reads TGTGCCAGCAGCACCATGGCGGTTAGGAGCACAGATACGCAGTATTTT. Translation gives CASSTMAVRSTDTQYF.

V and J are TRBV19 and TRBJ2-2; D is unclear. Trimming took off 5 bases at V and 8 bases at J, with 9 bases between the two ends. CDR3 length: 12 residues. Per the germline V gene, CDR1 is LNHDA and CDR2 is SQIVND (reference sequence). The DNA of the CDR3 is TGTGCCAGTAGTGAGGAGCTGGGGGAGCTGTTTTTT. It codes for CASSEELGELFF.

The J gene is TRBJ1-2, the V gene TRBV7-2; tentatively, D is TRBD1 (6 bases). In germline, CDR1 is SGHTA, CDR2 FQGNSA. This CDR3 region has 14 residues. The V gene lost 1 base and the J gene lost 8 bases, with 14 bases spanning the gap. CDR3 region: CASSLEPGAVGYTF. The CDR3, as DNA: TGTGCCAGCAGCTTAGAACCAGGGGCGGTCGGCTACACCTTC.

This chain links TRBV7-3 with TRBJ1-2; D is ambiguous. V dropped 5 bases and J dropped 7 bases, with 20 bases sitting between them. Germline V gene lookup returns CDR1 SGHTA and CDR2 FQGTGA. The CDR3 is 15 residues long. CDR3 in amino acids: CASSVLREGMSGYTF. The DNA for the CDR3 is TGTGCCAGCAGCGTTCTACGTGAGGGAATGAGTGGCTACACCTTC.

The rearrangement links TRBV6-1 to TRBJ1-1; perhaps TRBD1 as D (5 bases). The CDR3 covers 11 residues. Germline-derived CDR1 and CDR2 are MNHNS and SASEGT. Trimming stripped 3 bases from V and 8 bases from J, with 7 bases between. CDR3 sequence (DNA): TGTGCCAGCAGTGAGTGGACAGAAGCTTTCTTT. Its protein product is CASSEWTEAFF.

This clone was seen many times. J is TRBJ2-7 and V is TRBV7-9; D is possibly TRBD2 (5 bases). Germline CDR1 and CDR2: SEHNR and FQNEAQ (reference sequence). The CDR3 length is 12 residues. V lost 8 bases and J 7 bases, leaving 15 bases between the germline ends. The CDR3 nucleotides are TGTGCCAGCTCCCAACTGGGGAGTGAGCAGTACTTC. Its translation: CASSQLGSEQYF.

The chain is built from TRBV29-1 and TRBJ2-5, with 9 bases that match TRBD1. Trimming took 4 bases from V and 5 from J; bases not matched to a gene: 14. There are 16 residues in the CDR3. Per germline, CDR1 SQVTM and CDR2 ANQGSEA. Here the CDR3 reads CSVVKFRDRVGETQYF. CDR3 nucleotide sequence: TGCAGCGTTGTCAAGTTCAGGGACAGGGTGGGGGAGACCCAGTACTTC. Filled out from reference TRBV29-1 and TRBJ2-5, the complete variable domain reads SAVISQKPSRDICQRGTSLTIQCQVDSQVTMMFWYRQQPGQSLTLIATANQGSEATYESGFVIDKFPISRPNLTFSTLTVSNMSPEDSSIYLCSVVKFRDRVGETQYFGPGTRLLVL.

CDR3 bases: TGTGCCAGCAGCTTGCGGGGGAGGGAGCAGTACTTC. The encoded protein is CASSLRGREQYF. The V and J genes are TRBV5-4 and TRBJ2-7, with a tentative D call TRBD2 (6 bases). CDR1 and CDR2 from the germline V gene are SGHNT and YYREEE (reference sequence). Trimming removed 1 base from V and 7 bases from J, with 9 bases in between. The CDR3 loop spans 12 amino acids.

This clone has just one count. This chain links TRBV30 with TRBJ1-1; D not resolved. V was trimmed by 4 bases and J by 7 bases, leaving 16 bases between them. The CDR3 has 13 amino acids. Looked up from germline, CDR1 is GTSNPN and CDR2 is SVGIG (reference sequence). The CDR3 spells CAWNPGQLGEAFF. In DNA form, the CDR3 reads TGTGCCTGGAATCCAGGCCAGTTAGGTGAAGCTTTCTTT.

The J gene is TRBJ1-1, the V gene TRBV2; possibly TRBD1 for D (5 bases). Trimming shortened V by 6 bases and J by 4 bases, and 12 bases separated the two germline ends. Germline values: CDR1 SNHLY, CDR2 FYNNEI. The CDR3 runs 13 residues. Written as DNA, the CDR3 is TGTGCCAGCAGAGAGGACACAGGCACTGAAGCTTTCTTT. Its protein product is CASREDTGTEAFF.

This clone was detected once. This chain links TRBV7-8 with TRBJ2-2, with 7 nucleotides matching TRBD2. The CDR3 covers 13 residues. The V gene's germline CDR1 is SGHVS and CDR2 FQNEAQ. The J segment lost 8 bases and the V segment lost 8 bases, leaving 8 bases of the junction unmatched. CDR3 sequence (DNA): TGTGCCAGCGCAGAGCGGGGAACAGGGGAGCTGTTTTTT. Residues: CASAERGTGELFF.

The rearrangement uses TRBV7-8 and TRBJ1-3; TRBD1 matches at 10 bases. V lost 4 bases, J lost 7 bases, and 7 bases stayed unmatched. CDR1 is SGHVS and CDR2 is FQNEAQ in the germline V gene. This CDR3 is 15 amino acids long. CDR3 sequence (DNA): TGTGCCAGCAGCTCGGACAGGGGGGGTGTGAACACCATATATTTT. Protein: CASSSDRGGVNTIYF.

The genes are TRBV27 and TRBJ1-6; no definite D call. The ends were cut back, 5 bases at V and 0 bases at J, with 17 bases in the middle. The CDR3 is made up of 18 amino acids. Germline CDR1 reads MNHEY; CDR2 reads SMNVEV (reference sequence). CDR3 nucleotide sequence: TGTGCCAGCAGTCCCAAAACCCCGGTGAGCTCCTATAATTCACCCCTCCACTTT. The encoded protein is CASSPKTPVSSYNSPLHF.

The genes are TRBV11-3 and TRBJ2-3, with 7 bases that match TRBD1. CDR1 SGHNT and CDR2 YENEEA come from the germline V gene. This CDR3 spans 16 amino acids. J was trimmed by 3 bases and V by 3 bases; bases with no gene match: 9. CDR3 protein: CASSLGRQGSTDTQYF. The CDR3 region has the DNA TGTGCCAGCAGCTTGGGGCGACAGGGTTCGACAGATACGCAGTATTTT.

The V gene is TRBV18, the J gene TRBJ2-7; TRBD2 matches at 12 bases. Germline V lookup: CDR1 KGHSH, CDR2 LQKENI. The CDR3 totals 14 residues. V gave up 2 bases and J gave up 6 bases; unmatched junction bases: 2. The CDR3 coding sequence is TGTGCCAGCTCACCATCTAGCGGGAGGGGCGAGCAGTACTTC. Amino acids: CASSPSSGRGEQYF.

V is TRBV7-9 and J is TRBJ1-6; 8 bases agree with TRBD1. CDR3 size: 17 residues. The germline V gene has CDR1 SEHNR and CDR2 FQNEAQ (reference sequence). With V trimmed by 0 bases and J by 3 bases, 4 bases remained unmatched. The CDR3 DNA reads TGTGCCAGCAGCTTAGCGTCCGGGACAGGCTATAATTCACCCCTCCACTTT. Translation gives CASSLASGTGYNSPLHF.

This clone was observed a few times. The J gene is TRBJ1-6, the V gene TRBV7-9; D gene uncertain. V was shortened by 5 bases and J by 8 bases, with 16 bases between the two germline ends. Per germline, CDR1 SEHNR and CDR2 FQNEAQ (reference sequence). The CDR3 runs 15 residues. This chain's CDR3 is CASSPTSGPDSPLHF. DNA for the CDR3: TGTGCCAGCAGCCCTACCAGTGGGCCCGATTCACCCCTCCACTTT.

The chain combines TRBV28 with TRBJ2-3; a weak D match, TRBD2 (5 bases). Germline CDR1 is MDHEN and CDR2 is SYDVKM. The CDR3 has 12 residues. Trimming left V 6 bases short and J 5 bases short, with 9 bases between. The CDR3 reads CASSSAEDTQYF. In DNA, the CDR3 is TGTGCCAGCAGCTCAGCGGAAGATACGCAGTATTTT.

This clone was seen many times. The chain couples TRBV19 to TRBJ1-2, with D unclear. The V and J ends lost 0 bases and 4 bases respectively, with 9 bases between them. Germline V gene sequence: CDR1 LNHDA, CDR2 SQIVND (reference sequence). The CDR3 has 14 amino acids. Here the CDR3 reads CASSIDRSLYGYTF. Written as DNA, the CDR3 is TGTGCCAGTAGTATAGATCGGTCCCTCTATGGCTACACCTTC.

CDR3 bases: TGTGCCAGCAGCGGGGGGGGAAACACTGAAGCTTTCTTT. This sequence encodes CASSGGGNTEAFF. V is TRBV28 and J is TRBJ1-1; perhaps TRBD1 as D (5 bases). The CDR3 extends over 13 amino acids. Germline CDR1 is MDHEN and CDR2 is SYDVKM. Deletions cut 6 bases from V and 2 bases from J, with 10 bases between.

CDR3: CASSPDRAANYGYTF. The DNA of the CDR3 is TGTGCCAGCAGCCCCGACAGGGCAGCTAACTATGGCTACACCTTC. The chain employs TRBV11-1 and TRBJ1-2, with TRBD1 matching over 7 bases. The CDR3 has 15 residues. Trimming removed 5 bases from V and 0 bases from J; junction bases left unmatched: 6. CDR1 and CDR2 (germline): SGHAT, FQDESV (reference sequence).

CDR3 amino acids: CASSEEREWDTQYF. For the CDR3, the DNA is TGTGCCAGCAGTGAAGAGCGGGAGTGGGATACGCAGTATTTT. The V call is TRBV25-1, the J call TRBJ2-3, with 8 bases aligning to TRBD2. The CDR3 has 14 residues. From germline, CDR1 is MGHDK and CDR2 SYGVNS. Trimming at V came to 2 bases and at J to 6 bases, leaving 4 bases not matched to a gene.

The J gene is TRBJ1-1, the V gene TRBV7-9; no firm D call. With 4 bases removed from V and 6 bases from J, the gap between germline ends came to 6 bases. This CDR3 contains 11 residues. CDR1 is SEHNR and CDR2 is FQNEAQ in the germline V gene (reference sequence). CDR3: CASSSGSEAFF. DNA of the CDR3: TGTGCCAGCAGCTCCGGGTCTGAAGCTTTCTTT.

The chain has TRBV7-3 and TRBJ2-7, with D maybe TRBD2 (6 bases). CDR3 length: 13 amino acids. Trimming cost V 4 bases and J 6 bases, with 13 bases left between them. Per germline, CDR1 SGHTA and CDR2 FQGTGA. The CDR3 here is CASSSDRAGEQYF. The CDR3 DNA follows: TGTGCCAGCAGCTCCGACAGAGCGGGCGAGCAGTACTTC.

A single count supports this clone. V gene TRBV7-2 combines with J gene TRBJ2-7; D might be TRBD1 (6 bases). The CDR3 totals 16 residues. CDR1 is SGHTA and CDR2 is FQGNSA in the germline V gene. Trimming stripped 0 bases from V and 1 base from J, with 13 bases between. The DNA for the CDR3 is TGTGCCAGCAGCTTAGCGGGGGCCCGCCGATCCTACGAGCAGTACTTC. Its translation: CASSLAGARRSYEQYF.

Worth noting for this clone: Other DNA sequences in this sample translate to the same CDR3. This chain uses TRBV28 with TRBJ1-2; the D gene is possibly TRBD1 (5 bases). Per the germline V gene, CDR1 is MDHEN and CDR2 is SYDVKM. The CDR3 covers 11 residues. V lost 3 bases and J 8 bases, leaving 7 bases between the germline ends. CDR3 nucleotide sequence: TGTGCCAGCAGTTTGGGGGGAGGCTACACCTTC. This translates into CASSLGGGYTF.

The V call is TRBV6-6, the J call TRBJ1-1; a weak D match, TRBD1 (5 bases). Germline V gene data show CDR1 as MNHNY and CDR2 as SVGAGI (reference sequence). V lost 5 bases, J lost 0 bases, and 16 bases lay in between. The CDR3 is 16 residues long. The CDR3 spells CASSRGQGGVNTEAFF. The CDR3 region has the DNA TGTGCCAGCAGTCGCGGGCAGGGAGGTGTGAACACTGAAGCTTTCTTT.